The rows below give T cell receptor beta chains drawn from one sample of a study of massively parallel sequencing of T cell beta chains. TCRdb re-called the 5' RACE reads through MiXCR, storing one row per CDR3 protein. The top ten clones hold about 3% of a sample with about 4,400 distinct CDR3 sequences, around 40% of them seen once. The specimen sequenced was commercial RNA from peripheral blood pooled from many donors. These receptors all come from a pool of human donors in good health; the sample was commercial RNA pooled from many donors. The CDR3 runs from the conserved cysteine through the conserved F or W. Each record gives: V gene, CDR3 protein.

TRBV7-2 CASSLSRNTGELFF
TRBV25-1 CASERGIEQYF
TRBV5-1 CASSLVALNEQFF
TRBV20-1 CSASEGARGYTF
TRBV7-6 CASSPGNEQFF
TRBV7-2 CASSWGPGGTGELFF
TRBV14 CASSQGVEQYF
TRBV4-1 CASSPRGDTGELFF
TRBV25-1 CASSESGQTGELFF
TRBV6-2/TRBV6-3 CASSYSLDARNIQYF
TRBV10-3 CAISESGGQETQYF
TRBV20-1 CSAINGEGEQYF
TRBV7-1 CASSSTLLDGEAFF
TRBV30 CAWSATGDQPQHF
TRBV11-3 CASSLVGPNSETQYF
TRBV12-3/TRBV12-4 CASSLLAVNEQFF
TRBV29-1 CSGGRMNTEAFF
TRBV20-1 CSARTGLSYNEQFF
TRBV11-2 CASSLDSETEYF
TRBV12-3/TRBV12-4 CASSLEETQYF
TRBV25-1 CASSTDRASTGELFF
TRBV6-4 CASSDLRVSSYNEQFF
TRBV9 CASSRGSTEAFF
TRBV10-3 CAIRDPTDTQYF
TRBV12-3/TRBV12-4 CASSLTLEGNEQFF
TRBV7-2 CASSLSYYEQYF
TRBV6-2/TRBV6-3 CAGSTGGLQPQHF
TRBV5-2 CASKAGGNTGELFF
TRBV20-1 CSAMVGAFDEQFF
TRBV14 CASSQAGDRAGEQFF
TRBV5-1 CASSFTGADMKQYF
TRBV29-1 CSVSEGLNQPQHF
TRBV20-1 CSARGGPATAQFF
TRBV7-1 CASSQGSNQPQHF
TRBV10-3 CAISEFWTQETQYF
TRBV20-1 CSAFDGSYGYTF
TRBV7-2 CASTPQGGKTQYF
TRBV12-3/TRBV12-4 CASSLWTGSEQFF
TRBV28 CASSLTTYEQYF
TRBV13 CASSATPDSYEQYF
TRBV14 CASSQLLNTEAFF
TRBV20-1 CSAGGLAGQYF
TRBV14 CATLRENTEAFF
TRBV7-3 CASSLTDNEQFF
TRBV5-1 CASSLGQPQETQYF
TRBV5-1 CASSLAGDGGQETQYF
TRBV6-4 CASRVGSYGYTF
TRBV20-1 CSASGQGAGNEQFF
TRBV6-2/TRBV6-3 CASSSGTTGNTIYF
TRBV29-1 CSVVQDSYEQYF
TRBV4-1 CASSPEDDVRNIQYF